This entry concerns a single T cell receptor beta chain. Authors' methods: Reference gene primer amplification yielded estimated nucleated cell counts. Generated by immunoSEQ multiplex PCR, the TCRdb table keeps only in-frame clones and is missing some. That table gives V, J and clone size, and the DNA gave D and trimming. The sample records about 47,000 clones, less than 85% being singletons. The data were taken from a study of blood T cell repertoires in COVID-19. Study at large: From the United States, Italy and Spain came samples of acute and convalescent COVID-19. PBMCs, B-cell-depleted T cells, or T cells were the source of the cDNA or gDNA that made up the material.

In germline, CDR1 is SGHKS, CDR2 YYEKEE (reference sequence). V was trimmed by 4 bases and J by 2 bases, leaving 13 bases between them. The CDR3 consists of 15 residues. The receptor's source is a man between 45 and 60 years old with acute or convalescent COVID-19. Sequencing used peripheral blood. This chain joins TRBV5-5 and TRBJ2-1; D might be TRBD2 (5 bases). CDR3 sequence reads: CASSPVLAAYNEQFF. The CDR3 nucleotides read TGTGCCAGCAGCCCAGTGCTAGCTGCCTACAATGAGCAGTTCTTC.